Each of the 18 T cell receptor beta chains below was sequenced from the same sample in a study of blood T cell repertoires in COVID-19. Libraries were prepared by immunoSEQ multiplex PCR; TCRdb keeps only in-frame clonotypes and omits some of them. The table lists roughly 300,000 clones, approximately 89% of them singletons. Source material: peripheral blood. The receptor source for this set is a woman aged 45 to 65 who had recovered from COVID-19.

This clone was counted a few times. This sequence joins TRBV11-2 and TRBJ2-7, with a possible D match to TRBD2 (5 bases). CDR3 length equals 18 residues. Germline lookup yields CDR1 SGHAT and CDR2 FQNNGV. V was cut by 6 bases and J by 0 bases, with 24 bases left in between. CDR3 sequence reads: CASRRSRGDKLSSYEQYF. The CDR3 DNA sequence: TGTGCCAGCAGGCGGAGTCGGGGAGATAAACTAAGCTCCTACGAGCAGTACTTC.

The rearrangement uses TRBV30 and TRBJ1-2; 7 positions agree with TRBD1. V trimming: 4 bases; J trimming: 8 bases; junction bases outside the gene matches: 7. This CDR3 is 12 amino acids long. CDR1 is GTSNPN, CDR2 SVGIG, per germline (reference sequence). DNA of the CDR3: TGTGCCTGGAACAGGGGTTTGGCCGGCTACACCTTC. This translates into CAWNRGLAGYTF.

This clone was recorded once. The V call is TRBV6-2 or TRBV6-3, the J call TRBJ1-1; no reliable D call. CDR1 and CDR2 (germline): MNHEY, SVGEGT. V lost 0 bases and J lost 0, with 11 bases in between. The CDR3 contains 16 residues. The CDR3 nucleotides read TGTGCCAGCAGTTACTCGTTAGGGAGCATGAACACTGAAGCTTTCTTT. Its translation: CASSYSLGSMNTEAFF.

The CDR3 loop is CASSFGTSGTNGELFF. CDR3 nucleotide sequence: TGTGCCAGCAGCTTCGGGACTAGCGGGACGAACGGGGAGCTGTTTTTT. This chain uses TRBV5-5 with TRBJ2-2; 13 nucleotides match TRBD2. The CDR3 is 16 amino acids. V lost 2 bases, J lost 7 bases, and 5 bases stayed unmatched. Germline values: CDR1 SGHKS, CDR2 YYEKEE (reference sequence).

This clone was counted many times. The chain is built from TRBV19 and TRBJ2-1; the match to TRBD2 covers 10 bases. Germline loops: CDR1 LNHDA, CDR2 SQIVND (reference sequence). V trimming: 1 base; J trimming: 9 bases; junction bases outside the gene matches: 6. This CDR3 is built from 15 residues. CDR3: CASSIGAGGLFEQFF. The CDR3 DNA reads TGTGCCAGTAGTATAGGAGCGGGGGGGCTTTTTGAGCAGTTCTTC.

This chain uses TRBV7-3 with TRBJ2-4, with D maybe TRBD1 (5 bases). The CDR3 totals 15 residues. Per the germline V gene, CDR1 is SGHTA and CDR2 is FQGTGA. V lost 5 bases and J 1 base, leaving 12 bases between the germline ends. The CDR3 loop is CASSQGEGAKNIQYF. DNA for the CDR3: TGTGCCAGCAGCCAGGGTGAAGGGGCCAAAAACATTCAGTACTTC.

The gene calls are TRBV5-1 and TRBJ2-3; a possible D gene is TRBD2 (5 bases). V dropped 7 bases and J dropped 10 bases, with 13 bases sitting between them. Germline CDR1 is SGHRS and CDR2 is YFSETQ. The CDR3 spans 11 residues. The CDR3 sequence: CASRTNGAQYF. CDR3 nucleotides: TGCGCCAGCCGCACGAACGGGGCGCAGTATTTT.

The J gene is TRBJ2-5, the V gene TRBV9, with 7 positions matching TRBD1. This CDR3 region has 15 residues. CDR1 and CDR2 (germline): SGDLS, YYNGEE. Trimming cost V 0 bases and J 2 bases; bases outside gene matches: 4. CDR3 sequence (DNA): TGTGCCAGCAGCGTAGCAGGGACAGCGCAAGAGACCCAGTACTTC. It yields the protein CASSVAGTAQETQYF.

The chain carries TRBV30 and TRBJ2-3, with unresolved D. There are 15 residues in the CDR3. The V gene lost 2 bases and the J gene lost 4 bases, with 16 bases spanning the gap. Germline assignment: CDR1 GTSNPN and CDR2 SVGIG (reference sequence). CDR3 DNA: TGTGCCTGGAGTTTGCAGGCCGGCATCGCAGATACGCAGTATTTT. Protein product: CAWSLQAGIADTQYF. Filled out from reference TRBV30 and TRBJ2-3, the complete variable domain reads SQTIHQWPATLVQPVGSPLSLECTVEGTSNPNLYWYRQAAGRGLQLLFYSVGIGQISSEVPQNLSASRPQDRQFILSSKKLLLSDSGFYLCAWSLQAGIADTQYFGPGTRLTVL.

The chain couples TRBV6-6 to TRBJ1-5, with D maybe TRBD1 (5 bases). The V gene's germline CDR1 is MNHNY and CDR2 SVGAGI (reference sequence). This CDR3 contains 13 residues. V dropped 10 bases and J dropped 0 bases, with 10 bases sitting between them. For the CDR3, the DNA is TGTGCCACTAAGGGGATTAGCAATCAGCCCCAGCATTTT. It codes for CATKGISNQPQHF.

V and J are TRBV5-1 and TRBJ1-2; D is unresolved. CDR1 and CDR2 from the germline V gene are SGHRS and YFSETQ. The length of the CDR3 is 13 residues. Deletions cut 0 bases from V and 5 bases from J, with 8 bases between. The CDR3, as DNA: TGCGCCAGCAGCTTGGATTTCTCTTATGGCTACACCTTC. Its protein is CASSLDFSYGYTF. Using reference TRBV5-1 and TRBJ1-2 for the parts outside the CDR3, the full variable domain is KAGVTQTPRYLIKTRGQQVTLSCSPISGHRSVSWYQQTPGQGLQFLFEYFSETQRNKGNFPGRFSGRQFSNSRSEMNVSTLELGDSALYLCASSLDFSYGYTFGSGTRLTVV.

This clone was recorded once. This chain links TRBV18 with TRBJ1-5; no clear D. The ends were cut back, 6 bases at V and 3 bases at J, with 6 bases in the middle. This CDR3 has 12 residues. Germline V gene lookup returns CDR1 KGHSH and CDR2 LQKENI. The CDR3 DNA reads TGTGCCAGCTCGGGCTACAATCAGCCCCAGCATTTT. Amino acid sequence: CASSGYNQPQHF.

The CDR3 sequence: CSVRGTYEAFF. CDR3 in DNA: TGCAGCGTCAGGGGAACCTATGAAGCTTTCTTT. The V call is TRBV29-1, the J call TRBJ1-1, with D tentatively TRBD1 (6 bases). V lost 6 bases, J lost 7 bases, and 12 bases lay in between. Germline-derived CDR1 and CDR2 are SQVTM and ANQGSEA. The length of the CDR3 is 11 residues.

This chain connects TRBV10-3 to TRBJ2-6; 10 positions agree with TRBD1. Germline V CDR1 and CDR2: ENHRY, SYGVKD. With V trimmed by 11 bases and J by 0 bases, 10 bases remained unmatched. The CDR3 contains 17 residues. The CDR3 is CASKDRDRGSGANVLTF. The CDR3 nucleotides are TGTGCCTCCAAAGATCGGGACAGGGGCTCTGGGGCCAACGTCCTGACTTTC.

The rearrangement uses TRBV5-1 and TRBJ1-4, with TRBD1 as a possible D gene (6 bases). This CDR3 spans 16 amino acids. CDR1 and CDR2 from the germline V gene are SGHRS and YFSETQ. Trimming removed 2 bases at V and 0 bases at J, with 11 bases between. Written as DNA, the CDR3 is TGCGCCAGCAGCTTTGACAGGCCTTCAACTAATGAAAAACTGTTTTTT. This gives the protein CASSFDRPSTNEKLFF.

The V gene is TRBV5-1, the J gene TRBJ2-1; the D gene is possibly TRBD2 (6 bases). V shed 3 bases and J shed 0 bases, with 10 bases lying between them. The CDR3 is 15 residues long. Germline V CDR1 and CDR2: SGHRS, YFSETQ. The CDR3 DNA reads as TGCGCCAGCAGCTCTAGCGCTAGCTCCTACAATGAGCAGTTCTTC. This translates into CASSSSASSYNEQFF.

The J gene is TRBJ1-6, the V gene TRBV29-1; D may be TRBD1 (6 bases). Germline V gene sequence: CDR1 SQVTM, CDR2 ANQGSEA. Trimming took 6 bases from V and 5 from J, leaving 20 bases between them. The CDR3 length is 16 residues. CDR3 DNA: TGCAGCGTGTCTGGGGGCCCAGGGGCTAATAATTCACCCCTCCACTTT. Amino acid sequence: CSVSGGPGANNSPLHF.

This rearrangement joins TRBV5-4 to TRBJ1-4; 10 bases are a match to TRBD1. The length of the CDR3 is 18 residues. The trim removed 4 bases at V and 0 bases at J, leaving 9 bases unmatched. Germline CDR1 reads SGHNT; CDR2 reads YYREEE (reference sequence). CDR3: CASSLRDRGSATNEKLFF. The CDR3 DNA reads TGTGCCAGCAGCCTCCGGGACAGGGGCTCTGCAACTAATGAAAAACTGTTTTTT.